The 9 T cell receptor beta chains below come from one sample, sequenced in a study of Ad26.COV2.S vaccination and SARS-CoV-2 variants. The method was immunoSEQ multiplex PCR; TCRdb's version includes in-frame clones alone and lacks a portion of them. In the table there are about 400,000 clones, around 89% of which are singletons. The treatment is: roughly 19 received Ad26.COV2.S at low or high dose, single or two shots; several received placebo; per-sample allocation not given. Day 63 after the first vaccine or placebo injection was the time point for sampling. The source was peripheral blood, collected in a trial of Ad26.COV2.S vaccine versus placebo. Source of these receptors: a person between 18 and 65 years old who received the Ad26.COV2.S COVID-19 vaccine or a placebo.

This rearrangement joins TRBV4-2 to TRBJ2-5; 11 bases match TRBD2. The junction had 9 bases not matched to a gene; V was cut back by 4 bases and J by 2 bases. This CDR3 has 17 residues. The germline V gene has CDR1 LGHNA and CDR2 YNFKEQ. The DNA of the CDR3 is TGTGCCAGCAGCCCGAGGGATAGCGGGAGGGGACAAGAGACCCAGTACTTC. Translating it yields CASSPRDSGRGQETQYF.

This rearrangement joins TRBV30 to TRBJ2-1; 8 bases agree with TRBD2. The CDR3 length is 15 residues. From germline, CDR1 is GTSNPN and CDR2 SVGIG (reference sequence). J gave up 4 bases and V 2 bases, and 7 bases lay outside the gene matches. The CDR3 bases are TGTGCCTGGAGTAAAGTAGCGGGGTTATACAATGAGCAGTTCTTC. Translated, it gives CAWSKVAGLYNEQFF.

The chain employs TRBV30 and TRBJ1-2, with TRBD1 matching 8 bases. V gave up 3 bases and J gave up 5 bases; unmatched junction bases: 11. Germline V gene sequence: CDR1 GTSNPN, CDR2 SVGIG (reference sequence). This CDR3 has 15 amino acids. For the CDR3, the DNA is TGTGCCTGGAGGAGGAGGCCAGGGGGCGATTATGGCTACACCTTC. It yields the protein CAWRRRPGGDYGYTF. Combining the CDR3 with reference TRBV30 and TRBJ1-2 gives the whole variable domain SQTIHQWPATLVQPVGSPLSLECTVEGTSNPNLYWYRQAAGRGLQLLFYSVGIGQISSEVPQNLSASRPQDRQFILSSKKLLLSDSGFYLCAWRRRPGGDYGYTFGSGTRLTVV.

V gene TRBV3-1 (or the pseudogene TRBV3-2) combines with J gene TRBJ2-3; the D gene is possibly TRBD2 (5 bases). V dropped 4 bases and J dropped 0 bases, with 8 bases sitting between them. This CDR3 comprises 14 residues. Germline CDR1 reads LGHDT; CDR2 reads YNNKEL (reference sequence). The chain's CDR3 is CASSRQRSTDTQYF. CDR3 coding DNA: TGTGCCAGCAGCCGTCAGCGGAGCACAGATACGCAGTATTTT.

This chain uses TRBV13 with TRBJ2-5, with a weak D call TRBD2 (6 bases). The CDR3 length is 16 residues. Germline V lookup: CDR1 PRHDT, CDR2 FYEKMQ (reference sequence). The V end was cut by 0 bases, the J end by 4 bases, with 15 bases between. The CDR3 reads CASSLGTGVGRETQYF. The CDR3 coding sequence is TGTGCCAGCAGCTTAGGTACGGGAGTAGGTCGAGAGACCCAGTACTTC.

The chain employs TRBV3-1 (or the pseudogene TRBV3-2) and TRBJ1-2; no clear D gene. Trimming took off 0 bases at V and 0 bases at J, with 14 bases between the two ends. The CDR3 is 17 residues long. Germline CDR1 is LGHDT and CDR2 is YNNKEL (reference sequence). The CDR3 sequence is CASSQELSVPSNYGYTF. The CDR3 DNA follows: TGTGCCAGCAGCCAAGAATTGTCAGTCCCATCTAACTATGGCTACACCTTC.

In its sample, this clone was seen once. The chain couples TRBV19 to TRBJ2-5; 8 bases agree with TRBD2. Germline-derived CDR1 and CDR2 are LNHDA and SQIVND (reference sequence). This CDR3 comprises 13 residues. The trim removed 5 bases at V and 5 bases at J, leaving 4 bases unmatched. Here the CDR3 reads CASSPTSVETQYF. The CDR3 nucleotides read TGTGCCAGTAGTCCGACTAGCGTGGAGACCCAGTACTTC.

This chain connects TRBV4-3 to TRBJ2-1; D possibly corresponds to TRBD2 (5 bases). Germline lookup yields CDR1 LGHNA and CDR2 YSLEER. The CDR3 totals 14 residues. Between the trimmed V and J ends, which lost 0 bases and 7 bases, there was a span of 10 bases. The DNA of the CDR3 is TGCGCCAGCAGCCAAGAAGGTGAGGGTAATGAGCAGTTCTTC. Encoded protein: CASSQEGEGNEQFF.

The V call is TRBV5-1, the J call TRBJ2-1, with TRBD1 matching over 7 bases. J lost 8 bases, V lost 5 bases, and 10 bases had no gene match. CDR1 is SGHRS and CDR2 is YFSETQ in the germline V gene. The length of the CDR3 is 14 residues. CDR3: CASRTGNGVDEQFF. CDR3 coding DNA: TGCGCCAGCAGGACAGGGAACGGGGTGGATGAGCAGTTCTTC.